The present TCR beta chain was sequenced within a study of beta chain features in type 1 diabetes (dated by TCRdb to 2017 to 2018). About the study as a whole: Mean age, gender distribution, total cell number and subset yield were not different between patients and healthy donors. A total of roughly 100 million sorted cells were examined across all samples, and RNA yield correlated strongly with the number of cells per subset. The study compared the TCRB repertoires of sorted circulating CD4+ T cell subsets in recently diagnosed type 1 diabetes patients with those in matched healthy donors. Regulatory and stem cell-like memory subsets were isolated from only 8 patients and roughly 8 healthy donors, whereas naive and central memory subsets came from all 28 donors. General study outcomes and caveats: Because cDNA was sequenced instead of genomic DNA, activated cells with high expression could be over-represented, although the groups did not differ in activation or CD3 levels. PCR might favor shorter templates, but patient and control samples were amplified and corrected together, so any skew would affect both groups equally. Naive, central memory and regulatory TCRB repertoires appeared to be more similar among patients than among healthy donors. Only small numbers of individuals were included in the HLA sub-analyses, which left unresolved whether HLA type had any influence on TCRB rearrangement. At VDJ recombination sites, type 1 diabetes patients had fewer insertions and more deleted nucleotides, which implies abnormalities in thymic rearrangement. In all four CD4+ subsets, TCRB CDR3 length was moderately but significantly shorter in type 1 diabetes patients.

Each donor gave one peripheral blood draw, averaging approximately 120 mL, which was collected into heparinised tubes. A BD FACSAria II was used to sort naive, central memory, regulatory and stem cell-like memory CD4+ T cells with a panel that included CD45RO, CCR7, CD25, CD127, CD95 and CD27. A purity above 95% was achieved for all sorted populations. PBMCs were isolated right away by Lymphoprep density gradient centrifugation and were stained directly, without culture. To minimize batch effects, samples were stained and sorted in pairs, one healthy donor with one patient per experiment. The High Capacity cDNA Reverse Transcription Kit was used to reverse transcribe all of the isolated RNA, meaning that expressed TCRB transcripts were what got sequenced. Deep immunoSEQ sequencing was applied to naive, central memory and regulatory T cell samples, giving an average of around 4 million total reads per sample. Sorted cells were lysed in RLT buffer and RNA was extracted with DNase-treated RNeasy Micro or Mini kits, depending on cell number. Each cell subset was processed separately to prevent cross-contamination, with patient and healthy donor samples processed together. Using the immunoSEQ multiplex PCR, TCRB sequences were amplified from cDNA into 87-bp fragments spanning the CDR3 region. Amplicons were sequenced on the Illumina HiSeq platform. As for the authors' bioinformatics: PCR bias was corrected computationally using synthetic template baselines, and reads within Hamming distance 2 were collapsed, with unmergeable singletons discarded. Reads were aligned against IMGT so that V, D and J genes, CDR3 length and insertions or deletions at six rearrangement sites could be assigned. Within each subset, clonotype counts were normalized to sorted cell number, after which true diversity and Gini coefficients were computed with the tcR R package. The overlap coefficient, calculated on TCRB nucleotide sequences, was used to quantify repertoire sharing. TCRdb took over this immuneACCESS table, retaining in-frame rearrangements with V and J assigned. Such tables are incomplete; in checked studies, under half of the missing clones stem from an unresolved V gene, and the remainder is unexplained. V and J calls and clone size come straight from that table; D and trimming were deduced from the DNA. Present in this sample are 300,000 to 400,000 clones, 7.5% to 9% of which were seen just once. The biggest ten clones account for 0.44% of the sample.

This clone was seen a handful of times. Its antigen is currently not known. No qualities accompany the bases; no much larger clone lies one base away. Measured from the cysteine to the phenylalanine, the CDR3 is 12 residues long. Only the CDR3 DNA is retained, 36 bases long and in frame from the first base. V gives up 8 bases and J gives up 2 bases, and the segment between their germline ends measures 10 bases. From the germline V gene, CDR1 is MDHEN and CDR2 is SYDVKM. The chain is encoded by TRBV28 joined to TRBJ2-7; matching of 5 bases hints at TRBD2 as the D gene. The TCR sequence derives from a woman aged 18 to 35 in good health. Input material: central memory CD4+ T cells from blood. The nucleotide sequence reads TGTGCCAGCTTAGGGAGTCCCTACGAGCAGTACTTC. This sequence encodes CASLGSPYEQYF.